The clone carrying this TCR beta chain appeared a single time. Its specificity is unknown. Sequencing was at deep level. TCRdb's copy holds only in-frame clones and misses some; the assay was immunoSEQ multiplex PCR. In the table there are about a million clones, around four fifths of which are singletons. This entry is derived from a study of shared clonotypes between healthy human individuals. General observations from the study: Among the subsets, naive ones generally showed larger estimated richness than memory ones.

The V and J ends lost 4 bases and 2 bases respectively, with 12 bases between them. The CDR3 length is 14 residues. Germline V gene sequence: CDR1 SGHKS, CDR2 YYEKEE (reference sequence). Specimen: memory CD4+ T cells sorted from blood. Subset in this sample: CD45RA-negative fraction. The receptor was derived from a man aged 18 to 35 in good health. The J gene is TRBJ2-5, the V gene TRBV5-5, with D tentatively TRBD1 (5 bases). The DNA of the CDR3 is TGTGCCAGCAGCCAGACTTCAGGGCAAGAGACCCAGTACTTC. Its translation: CASSQTSGQETQYF.